The sequence of this T cell receptor beta chain was determined in a study of molecular identifiers for immune sequencing clone quantification. Study overall: Naive CD8 RNA (about 19,000 or 110,000 cells) was divided into five aliquots, with four sequenced. General study results and limits: Clones of above 20 RNA copies carried over 99% of effector molecules; in naive cells they carried under 1%.

The sample holds many counts of this clonotype. The antigen is undetermined. This CDR3 spans 16 amino acids. Germline CDR1 MNHEY, CDR2 SVGAGI. V was cut by 1 base and J by 2 bases, with 12 bases left in between. TCRdb itself ran the PCR reads through MiXCR, one entry per CDR3 protein. Here the sample spans a few hundred thousand distinct CDR3 sequences, 20% to 25% being singletons. The chain links TRBV6-5 to TRBJ2-1, with D perhaps matching TRBD1 or TRBD2 (5 bases each). The sample taken for sequencing was naive CD8+ T cells from blood, with Jurkat cell RNA spiked in. Subset meaning: FACS-sorted CD8+CD4-CCR7+CD45RA+ naive T cells. The sequence derives from a human donor in good health. Some libraries in this study had Jurkat cell RNA spiked in. The CDR3 region is CASSYWGKTAYNEQFF. As DNA, the CDR3 is TGTGCCAGCAGTTACTGGGGGAAAACGGCCTACAATGAGCAGTTCTTC.